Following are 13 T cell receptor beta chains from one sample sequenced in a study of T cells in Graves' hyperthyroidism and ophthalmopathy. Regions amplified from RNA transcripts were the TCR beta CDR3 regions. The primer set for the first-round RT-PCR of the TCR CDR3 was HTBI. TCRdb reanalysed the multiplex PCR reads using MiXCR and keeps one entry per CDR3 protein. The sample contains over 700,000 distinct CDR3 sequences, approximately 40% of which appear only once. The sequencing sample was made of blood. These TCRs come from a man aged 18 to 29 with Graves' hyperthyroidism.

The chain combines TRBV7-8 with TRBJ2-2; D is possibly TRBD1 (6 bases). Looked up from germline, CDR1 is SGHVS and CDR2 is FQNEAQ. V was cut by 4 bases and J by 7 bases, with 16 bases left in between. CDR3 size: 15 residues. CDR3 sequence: CASSSQGTINGELFF. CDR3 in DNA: TGTGCCAGCAGCTCACAGGGAACAATAAACGGGGAGCTGTTTTTT.

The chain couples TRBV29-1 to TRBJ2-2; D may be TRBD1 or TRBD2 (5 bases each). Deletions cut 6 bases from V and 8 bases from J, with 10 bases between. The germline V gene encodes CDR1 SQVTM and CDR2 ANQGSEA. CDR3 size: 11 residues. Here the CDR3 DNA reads TGCAGCGTGGGACCAATAGGGGAGCTGTTTTTT. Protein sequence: CSVGPIGELFF.

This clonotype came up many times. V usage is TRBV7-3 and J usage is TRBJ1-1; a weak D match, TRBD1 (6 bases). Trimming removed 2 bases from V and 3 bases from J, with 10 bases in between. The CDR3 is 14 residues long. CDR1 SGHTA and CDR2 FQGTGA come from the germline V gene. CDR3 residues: CASSLSGADTEAFF. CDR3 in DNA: TGTGCCAGCAGCTTATCGGGGGCGGACACTGAAGCTTTCTTT.

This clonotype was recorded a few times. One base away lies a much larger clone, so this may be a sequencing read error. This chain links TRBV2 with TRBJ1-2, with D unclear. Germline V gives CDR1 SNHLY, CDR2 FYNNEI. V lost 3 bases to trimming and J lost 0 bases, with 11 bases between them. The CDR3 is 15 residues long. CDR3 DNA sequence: TGTGCCAGCAGTGAGGTGACCGCTTCTAACTATGGCTACACCTTC. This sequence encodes CASSEVTASNYGYTF.

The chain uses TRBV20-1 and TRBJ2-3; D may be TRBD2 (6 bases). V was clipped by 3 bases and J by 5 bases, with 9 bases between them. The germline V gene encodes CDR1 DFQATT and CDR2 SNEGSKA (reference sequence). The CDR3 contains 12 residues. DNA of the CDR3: TGCAGTGCTAGCGGGGGTGAAGATACGCAGTATTTT. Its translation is CSASGGEDTQYF.

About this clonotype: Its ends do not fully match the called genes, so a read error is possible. CDR3 DNA: TGCGCCAGCAGCCAAGAGATGGGCCCCGGTTACGAGCAGTACTTC. It codes for CASSQEMGPGYEQYF. This chain uses TRBV7-9 with TRBJ2-7; D ambiguous. Germline V gene data show CDR1 as SEHNR and CDR2 as FQNEAQ (reference sequence). This CDR3 is built from 15 residues.

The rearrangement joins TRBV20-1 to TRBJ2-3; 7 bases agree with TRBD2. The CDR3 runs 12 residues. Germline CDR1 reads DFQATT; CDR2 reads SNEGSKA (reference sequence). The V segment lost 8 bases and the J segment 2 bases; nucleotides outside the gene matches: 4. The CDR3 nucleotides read TGCAGTAGCGGGACTAACACAGATACGCAGTATTTT. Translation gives CSSGTNTDTQYF.

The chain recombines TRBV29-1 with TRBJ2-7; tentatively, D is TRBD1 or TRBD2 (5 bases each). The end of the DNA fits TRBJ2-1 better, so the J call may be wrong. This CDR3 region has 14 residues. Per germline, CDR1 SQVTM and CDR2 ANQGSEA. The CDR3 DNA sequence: TGCAGCGTTGAACAGGGAGACAGATACAATGAGCAGTTCTTC. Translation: CSVEQGDRYNEQFF.

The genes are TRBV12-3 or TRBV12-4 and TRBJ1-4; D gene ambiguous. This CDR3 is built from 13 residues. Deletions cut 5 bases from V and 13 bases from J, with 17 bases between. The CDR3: CASSHQVGNRLFF. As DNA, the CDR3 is TGTGCCAGCAGTCATCAGGTCGGCAACAGACTGTTTTTT.

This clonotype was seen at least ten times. The CDR3 sequence is CASRPSTGADGYTF. CDR3 sequence (DNA): TGTGCCAGCAGGCCTTCGACTGGGGCTGATGGCTACACCTTC. The gene calls are TRBV7-9 and TRBJ1-2, with D possibly TRBD1 on 5 matching bases. The CDR3 consists of 14 residues. Germline V gene data show CDR1 as SEHNR and CDR2 as FQNEAQ (reference sequence). Trimming shortened V by 6 bases and J by 6 bases, and 17 bases separated the two germline ends.

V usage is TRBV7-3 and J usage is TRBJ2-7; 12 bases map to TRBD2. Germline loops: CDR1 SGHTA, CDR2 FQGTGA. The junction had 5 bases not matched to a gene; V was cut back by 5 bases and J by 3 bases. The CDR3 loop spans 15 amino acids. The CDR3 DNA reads TGTGCCAGCAGCCACCGACTAGCGGGAGTCTACGAGCAGTACTTC. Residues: CASSHRLAGVYEQYF.

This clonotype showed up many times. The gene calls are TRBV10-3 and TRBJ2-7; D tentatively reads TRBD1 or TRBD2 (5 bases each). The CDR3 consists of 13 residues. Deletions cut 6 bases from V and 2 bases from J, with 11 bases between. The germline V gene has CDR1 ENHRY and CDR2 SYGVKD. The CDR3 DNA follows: TGTGCCATCAGGGGGACGGAGCCCTACGAGCAGTACTTC. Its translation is CAIRGTEPYEQYF.

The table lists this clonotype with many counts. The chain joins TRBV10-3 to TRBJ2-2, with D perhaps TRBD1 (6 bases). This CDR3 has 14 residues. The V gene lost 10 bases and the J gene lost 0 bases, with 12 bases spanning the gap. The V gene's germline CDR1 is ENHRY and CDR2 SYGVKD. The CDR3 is CATRGQTNTGELFF. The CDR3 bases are TGTGCCACCCGCGGACAGACGAACACCGGGGAGCTGTTTTTT.